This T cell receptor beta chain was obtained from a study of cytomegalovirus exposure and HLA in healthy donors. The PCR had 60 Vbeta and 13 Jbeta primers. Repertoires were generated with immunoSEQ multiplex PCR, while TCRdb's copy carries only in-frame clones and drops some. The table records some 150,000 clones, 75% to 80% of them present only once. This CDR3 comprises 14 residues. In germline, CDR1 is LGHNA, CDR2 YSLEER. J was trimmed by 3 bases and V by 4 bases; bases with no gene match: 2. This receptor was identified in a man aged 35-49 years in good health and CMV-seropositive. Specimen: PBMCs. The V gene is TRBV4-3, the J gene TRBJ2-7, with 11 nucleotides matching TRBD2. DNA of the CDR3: TGCGCCAGCAGCCTCCTAGCGGGAGGCTACGAGCAGTACTTC. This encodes CASSLLAGGYEQYF.